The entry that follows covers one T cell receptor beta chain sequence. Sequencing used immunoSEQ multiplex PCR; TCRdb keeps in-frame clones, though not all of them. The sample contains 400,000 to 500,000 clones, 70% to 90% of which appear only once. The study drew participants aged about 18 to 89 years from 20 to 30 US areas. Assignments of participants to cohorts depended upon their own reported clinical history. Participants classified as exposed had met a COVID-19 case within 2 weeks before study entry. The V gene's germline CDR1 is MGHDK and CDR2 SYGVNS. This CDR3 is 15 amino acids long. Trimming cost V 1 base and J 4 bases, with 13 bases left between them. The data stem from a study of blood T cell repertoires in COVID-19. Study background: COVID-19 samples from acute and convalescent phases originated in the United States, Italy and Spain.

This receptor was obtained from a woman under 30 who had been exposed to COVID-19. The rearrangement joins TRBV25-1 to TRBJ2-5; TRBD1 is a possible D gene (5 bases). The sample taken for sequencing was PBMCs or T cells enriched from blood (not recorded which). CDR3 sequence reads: CASSESTGASETQYF. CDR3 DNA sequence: TGTGCCAGCAGTGAATCGACTGGGGCATCAGAGACCCAGTACTTC.